What follows are 21 T cell receptor beta chains derived from one specimen sequenced in a study of blood T cell repertoires in COVID-19. Sequencing was performed with immunoSEQ multiplex PCR; in TCRdb, only in-frame clones are kept and a portion is missing. The table has about 90,000 clones, 70% to 90% seen once. The specimen sequenced was peripheral blood. Source of these receptors: a human donor in a cohort sampled during active COVID-19.

The chain couples TRBV5-1 to TRBJ1-5; D is uncertain. The V end lost 0 bases, the J end lost 2 bases, and 9 bases lay between the germline ends. The germline V gene has CDR1 SGHRS and CDR2 YFSETQ. CDR3 length: 15 amino acids. DNA for the CDR3: TGCGCCAGCAGCTTGGACGGGGTTGGCAATCAGCCCCAGCATTTT. Translating gives CASSLDGVGNQPQHF.

The chain recombines TRBV18 with TRBJ2-7, with 9 bases aligning to TRBD1. Per the germline V gene, CDR1 is KGHSH and CDR2 is LQKENI. V gave up 2 bases and J gave up 1 base; unmatched junction bases: 6. The CDR3 loop spans 16 amino acids. The CDR3 sequence: CASSPGFGTGSYEQYF. As DNA, the CDR3 is TGTGCCAGCTCACCAGGCTTTGGGACAGGGTCCTACGAGCAGTACTTC.

The rearrangement joins TRBV9 to TRBJ2-3; no clear D gene. This CDR3 spans 14 amino acids. Trimming removed 0 bases at V and 1 base at J, with 6 bases between. Germline V gene data show CDR1 as SGDLS and CDR2 as YYNGEE. The CDR3 spells CASSVVLGTDTQYF. The DNA for the CDR3 is TGTGCCAGCAGCGTAGTTCTCGGCACAGATACGCAGTATTTT.

The rearrangement uses TRBV5-6 and TRBJ2-7; TRBD1 matches at 7 bases. The CDR3 spans 15 residues. V dropped 5 bases and J dropped 8; count of bases not matched to a gene: 16. The germline gives CDR1 SGHDT, CDR2 YYEEEE. CDR3 residues: CASSPATTGPGQQYF. The CDR3 region has the DNA TGTGCCAGCAGTCCCGCGACGACAGGGCCCGGGCAGCAGTACTTC.

The rearrangement joins TRBV19 to TRBJ1-1; TRBD1 is a possible D gene (6 bases). V lost 5 bases to trimming and J lost 5 bases, with 18 bases between them. CDR1 is LNHDA, CDR2 SQIVND, per germline (reference sequence). The CDR3 extends over 15 amino acids. The CDR3 DNA follows: TGTGCCAGTAGTTGGGCAGGGGCCTCGGGAACTGAAGCTTTCTTT. Protein product: CASSWAGASGTEAFF.

There are a few counts of this clone. The chain's CDR3 is CATFPSGGPTYNEQFF. The CDR3 DNA is TGTGCCACTTTTCCTAGCGGGGGCCCTACTTACAATGAGCAGTTCTTC. The chain has TRBV10-3 and TRBJ2-1; 10 positions agree with TRBD2. This CDR3 is 16 amino acids long. In germline, CDR1 is ENHRY, CDR2 SYGVKD. J lost 4 bases, V lost 10 bases, and 13 bases had no gene match.

The gene calls are TRBV19 and TRBJ2-5, with D possibly matching TRBD2 (6 bases). The CDR3 runs 15 residues. The V gene lost 1 base and the J gene lost 4 bases, with 13 bases spanning the gap. CDR1 and CDR2 (germline): LNHDA, SQIVND (reference sequence). This CDR3 is CASSIVIGGRETQYF. CDR3 nucleotide sequence: TGTGCCAGTAGTATAGTGATAGGAGGGAGAGAGACCCAGTACTTC.

This clone was observed a handful of times. The chain carries TRBV7-2 and TRBJ2-5; D is unclear. Germline assignment: CDR1 SGHTA and CDR2 FQGNSA. V gave up 1 base and J gave up 7 bases, with 10 bases separating them. This CDR3 spans 13 amino acids. The CDR3 DNA reads TGTGCCAGCAGCTTAGTTAGAGGCGGGACCCAGTACTTC. Translated, it gives CASSLVRGGTQYF.

The chain combines TRBV5-1 with TRBJ1-2; D not resolved. This CDR3 contains 11 residues. Germline-derived CDR1 and CDR2 are SGHRS and YFSETQ. Trimming shortened V by 9 bases and J by 1 base, and 7 bases separated the two germline ends. The CDR3 region is CAILVNYGYTF. The DNA of the CDR3 is TGCGCCATCCTAGTTAACTATGGCTACACCTTC.

This chain joins TRBV7-2 and TRBJ1-2; 9 bases fit TRBD1. The CDR3 has 16 amino acids. J gave up 2 bases and V 1 base, and 5 bases lay outside the gene matches. The germline CDR1 and CDR2 sequences are SGHTA and FQGNSA. CDR3 loop: CASSLGSGQGNYGYTF. The DNA of the CDR3 is TGTGCCAGCAGCTTAGGATCCGGACAGGGGAACTATGGCTACACCTTC.

The V and J genes are TRBV6-5 and TRBJ2-1; 9 bases map to TRBD1. Germline CDR1 and CDR2: MNHEY and SVGAGI. J lost 7 bases, V lost 2 bases, and 9 bases had no gene match. The CDR3 contains 16 residues. The CDR3 sequence is CASSYRGTGWGNEQFF. Here the CDR3 DNA reads TGTGCCAGCAGTTACCGCGGGACAGGGTGGGGTAATGAGCAGTTCTTC.

V usage is TRBV27 and J usage is TRBJ2-6; TRBD1 aligns across 12 bases. Germline V gene sequence: CDR1 MNHEY, CDR2 SMNVEV (reference sequence). The CDR3 runs to 18 residues. The ends lost 3 bases at V and 2 bases at J; junction bases unmatched: 5. CDR3 DNA: TGTGCCAGCAGTTTTAGGGGACAGGGGGCAGCTGGGGCCAACGTCCTGACTTTC. It is translated as CASSFRGQGAAGANVLTF.

The V and J genes are TRBV19 and TRBJ1-2; D remains unclear. Germline CDR1 reads LNHDA; CDR2 reads SQIVND (reference sequence). The CDR3 loop spans 13 amino acids. V was clipped by 3 bases and J by 1 base, with 6 bases between them. Here the CDR3 reads CASSIEGNYGYTF. The CDR3 bases are TGTGCCAGTAGTATTGAGGGTAACTATGGCTACACCTTC.

The chain's CDR3 is CSALRGYQETQYF. Here the CDR3 DNA reads TGCAGCGCTCTTCGGGGGTACCAAGAGACCCAGTACTTC. The chain is built from TRBV29-1 and TRBJ2-5, with D possibly matching TRBD2 (6 bases). V lost 7 bases, J lost 0 bases, and 12 bases lay in between. The CDR3 consists of 13 residues. The germline CDR1 and CDR2 sequences are SQVTM and ANQGSEA. The full variable domain, its missing parts supplied by reference TRBV29-1 and TRBJ2-5, is SAVISQKPSRDICQRGTSLTIQCQVDSQVTMMFWYRQQPGQSLTLIATANQGSEATYESGFVIDKFPISRPNLTFSTLTVSNMSPEDSSIYLCSALRGYQETQYFGPGTRLLVL.

The chain employs TRBV5-1 and TRBJ1-2; 9 bases map to TRBD1. The CDR3 runs 15 residues. Germline loops: CDR1 SGHRS, CDR2 YFSETQ. After removal of 4 bases from V and 2 bases from J, the junction contained 6 bases not matched to a gene. CDR3 region: CASSPGTGWNYGYTF. CDR3 in DNA: TGCGCCAGCAGCCCTGGGACAGGGTGGAACTATGGCTACACCTTC.

This clone showed up just a few times. As DNA, the CDR3 is TGTGCCAGCAGCCAAGAGTGGACAGGGGGAGGAAATGAGCAGTTCTTC. Amino acids: CASSQEWTGGGNEQFF. This sequence joins TRBV3-1 (or the pseudogene TRBV3-2) and TRBJ2-1; 10 bases align to TRBD1. This CDR3 comprises 16 residues. CDR1 is LGHDT and CDR2 is YNNKEL in the germline V gene (reference sequence). Unmatched junction bases numbered 6, after V lost 0 bases and J lost 7 bases.

The chain carries TRBV29-1 and TRBJ2-7, with TRBD1 matching over 8 bases. J was trimmed by 5 bases and V by 7 bases; bases with no gene match: 10. The germline V gene encodes CDR1 SQVTM and CDR2 ANQGSEA. The CDR3 covers 13 residues. CDR3 nucleotide sequence: TGCAGCGCCCCGGGGCAGGGGGCCCACGAGCAGTACTTC. Its translation is CSAPGQGAHEQYF.

The rearrangement links TRBV12-3 or TRBV12-4 to TRBJ2-3; D is ambiguous. Between the trimmed V and J ends, which lost 7 bases and 0 bases, there was a span of 5 bases. This CDR3 contains 12 residues. This CDR3 reads CASTFSTDTQYF. The CDR3 nucleotides are TGTGCCAGCACCTTTAGCACAGATACGCAGTATTTT.

The genes are TRBV7-2 and TRBJ2-5, with D hard to call. Trimming stripped 1 base from V and 8 bases from J, with 8 bases between. Germline-derived CDR1 and CDR2 are SGHTA and FQGNSA. CDR3 length equals 12 residues. CDR3 in DNA: TGTGCCAGCAGCTTAGTCCTAAATACCCAGTACTTC. This codes for CASSLVLNTQYF.

V and J are TRBV4-2 and TRBJ2-7, with 13 bases identical to TRBD2. The CDR3 totals 18 residues. V lost 1 base and J lost 3; bases outside the gene matches: 9. Germline lookup yields CDR1 LGHNA and CDR2 YNFKEQ. CDR3 in amino acids: CASSQVWTSGGLLYEQYF. CDR3 sequence (DNA): TGTGCCAGCAGCCAAGTGTGGACTAGCGGGGGACTTCTCTACGAGCAGTACTTC.

The chain is built from TRBV5-1 and TRBJ1-2, with D unresolved. The CDR3 is 14 amino acids. The V and J ends lost 0 bases and 2 bases respectively, with 8 bases between them. Germline CDR1 SGHRS, CDR2 YFSETQ. The CDR3 protein is CASSLVAANYGYTF. The CDR3 DNA is TGCGCCAGCAGCTTGGTGGCAGCGAACTATGGCTACACCTTC.